This TCR beta chain was recorded in a study of Tregs in tolerant kidney transplant recipients. Study-wide results and caveats: Expanding Tregs on activated donor B cells appeared to best identify donor-specific TCRbeta clones. Biological reproducibility was not directly addressed in this study. The small number of patients limits these findings pending further validation.

As concerns this clone: Its antigen is undetermined.

V was clipped by 11 bases and J by 7 bases; unmatched bases: 14. Germline V CDR1 and CDR2: MNHNS, SASEGT. This CDR3 comprises 14 residues. Sequencing was performed with immunoSEQ multiplex PCR; in TCRdb, only in-frame clones are kept and a portion is missing. This table holds roughly 250,000 clones, around 81% found once. CD4+CD25+CD127- Tregs, CD4+CD25- non-Tregs, CD4 and CD8 cells were sorted. Sequencing was done on a sample of CD4+ T cells from blood. V usage is TRBV6-1 and J usage is TRBJ1-2; TRBD1 matches at 9 bases. This TCR was sampled from a human donor in good health. The CDR3 DNA sequence: TGTGCCGGGACACAGGGGGCCATTAGGGGTGGCTACACCTTC. Protein product: CAGTQGAIRGGYTF.